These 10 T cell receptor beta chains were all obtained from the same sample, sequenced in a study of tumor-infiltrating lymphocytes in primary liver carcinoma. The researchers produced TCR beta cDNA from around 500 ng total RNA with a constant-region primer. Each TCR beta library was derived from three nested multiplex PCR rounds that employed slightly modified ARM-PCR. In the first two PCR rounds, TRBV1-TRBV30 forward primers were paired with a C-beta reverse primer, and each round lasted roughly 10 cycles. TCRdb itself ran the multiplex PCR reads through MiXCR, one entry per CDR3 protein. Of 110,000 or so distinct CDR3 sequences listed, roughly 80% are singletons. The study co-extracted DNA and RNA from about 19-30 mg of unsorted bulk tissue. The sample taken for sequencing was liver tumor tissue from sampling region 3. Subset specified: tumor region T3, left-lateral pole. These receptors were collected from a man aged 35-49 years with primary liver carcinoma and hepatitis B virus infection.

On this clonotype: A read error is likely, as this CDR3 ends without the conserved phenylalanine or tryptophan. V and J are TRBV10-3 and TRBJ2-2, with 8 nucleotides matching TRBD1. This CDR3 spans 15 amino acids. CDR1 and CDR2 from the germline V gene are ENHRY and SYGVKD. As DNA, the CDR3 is TGTGCTCCCTCAACGGGACAGGAGAACACCGGGGAGCTGTTTTCT. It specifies CAPSTGQENTGELFS.

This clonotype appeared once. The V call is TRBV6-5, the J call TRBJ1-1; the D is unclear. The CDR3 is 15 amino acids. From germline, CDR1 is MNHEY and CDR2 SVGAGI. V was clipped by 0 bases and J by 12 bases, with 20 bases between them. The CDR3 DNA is TGTGCCAGCAGTTACTCGATGGAGGGCTCCACAGAAACTTTCTTT. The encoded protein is CASSYSMEGSTETFF.

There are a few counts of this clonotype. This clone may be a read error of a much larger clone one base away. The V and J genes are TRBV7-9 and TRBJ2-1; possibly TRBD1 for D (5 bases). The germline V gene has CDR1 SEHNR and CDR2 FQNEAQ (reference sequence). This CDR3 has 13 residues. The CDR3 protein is CTSSLEAGLEQFF. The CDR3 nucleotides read TGTACCAGCAGCTTAGAGGCAGGGTTGGAGCAGTTCTTC. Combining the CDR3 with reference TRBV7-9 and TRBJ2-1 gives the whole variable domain DTGVSQNPRHKITKRGQNVTFRCDPISEHNRLYWYRQTLGQGPEFLTYFQNEAQLEKSRLLSDRFSAERPKGSFSTLEIQRTEQGDSAMYLCTSSLEAGLEQFFGPGTRLTVL.

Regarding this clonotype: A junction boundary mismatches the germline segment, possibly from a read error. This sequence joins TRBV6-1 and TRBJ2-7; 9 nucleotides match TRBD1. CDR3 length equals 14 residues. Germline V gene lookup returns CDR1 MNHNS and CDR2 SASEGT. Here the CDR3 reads CAGSPGTGLVEQYF. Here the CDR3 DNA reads TGTGCCGGCAGCCCCGGGACAGGGTTGGTCGAGCAGTATTTC.

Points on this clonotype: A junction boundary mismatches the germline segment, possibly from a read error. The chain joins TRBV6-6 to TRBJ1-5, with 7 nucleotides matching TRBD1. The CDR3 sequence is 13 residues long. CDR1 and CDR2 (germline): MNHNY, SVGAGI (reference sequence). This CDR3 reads CARSSYRGQPQHF. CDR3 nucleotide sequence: TGTGCCAGAAGTTCATACAGGGGCCAGCCCCAACATTTT.

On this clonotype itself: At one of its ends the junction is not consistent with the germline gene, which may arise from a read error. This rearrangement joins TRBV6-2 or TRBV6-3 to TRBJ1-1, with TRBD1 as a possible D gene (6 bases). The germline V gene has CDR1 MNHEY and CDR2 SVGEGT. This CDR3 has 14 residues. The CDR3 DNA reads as TGTGCCAGTCGGCGAGGGGGGGTGAACACTGAAGTTTTGTTT. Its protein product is CASRRGGVNTEVLF.

CDR3 region: CGIEEGRRSYGYTF. The CDR3 DNA is TGCGGCATTGAAGAGGGCCGCAGGTCATATGGCTACACCTTC. The V gene is TRBV29-1, the J gene TRBJ1-2, with unresolved D. The CDR3 sequence is 14 residues long. The germline gives CDR1 SQVTM, CDR2 ANQGSEA.

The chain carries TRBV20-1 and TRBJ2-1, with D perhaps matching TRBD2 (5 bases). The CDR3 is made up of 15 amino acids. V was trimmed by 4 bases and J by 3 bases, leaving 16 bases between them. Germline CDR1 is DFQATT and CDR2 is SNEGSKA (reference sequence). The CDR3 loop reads CSATSGLSFYNEQFF. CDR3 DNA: TGCAGTGCTACCTCCGGACTCAGCTTCTACAATGAGCAGTTCTTC.

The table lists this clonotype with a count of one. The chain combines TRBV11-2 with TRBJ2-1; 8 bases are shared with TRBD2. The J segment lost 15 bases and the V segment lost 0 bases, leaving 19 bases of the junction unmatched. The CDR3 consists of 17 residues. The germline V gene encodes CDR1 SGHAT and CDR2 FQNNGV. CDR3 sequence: CASSLDRGGRIYNEMFF. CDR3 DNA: TGTGCCAGCAGCTTAGATAGGGGCGGGAGGATCTACAATGAGATGTTCTTC.

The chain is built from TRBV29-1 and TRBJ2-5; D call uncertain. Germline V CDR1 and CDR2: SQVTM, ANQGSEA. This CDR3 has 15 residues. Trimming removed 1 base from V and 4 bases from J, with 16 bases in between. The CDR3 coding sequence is TGCAGCGTTGAAGCACACAGTGGGCGAGCAGAGACCCAGTACTTC. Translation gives CSVEAHSGRAETQYF.